The clone carrying this TCR beta chain was seen repeatedly, ten times or more. As for treatment: PENTA 11 planned treatment interruption arm or continuous ART arm. This entry is derived from a study of HIV-infected children after antiretroviral therapy interruption. Study-level information: Continuous-treatment samples came from weeks 0, 48 and 150.

A 3' RACE protocol on RNA, with unique molecular identifiers, produced the TCR library. TCRdb itself ran the 3' RACE reads through MiXCR, one entry per CDR3 protein. The table includes 90,000 or so distinct CDR3 sequences, less than 7% detected once. The CDR3 totals 13 residues. Germline CDR1 DFQATT, CDR2 SNEGSKA (reference sequence). Trimming pared 3 bases from V and 6 bases from J, leaving 14 bases between. V gene TRBV20-1 combines with J gene TRBJ1-2; D may be TRBD1 (5 bases). This receptor was identified in a pool of human donors with HIV. Sequenced material: CD45RA+ CD4+ T cells from PBMCs, pooled from several time points, taken from a donor given antiretroviral therapy, either interrupted or continuous. Subset described: naive CD4+ CD45RA+ CD45RO- T cells. The CDR3 nucleotides are TGCAGTGCTAGCCCCCCCGGGGCCAATGGCTACACCTTC. This codes for CSASPPGANGYTF.